The sequence of this TCR beta chain was determined in a study of shared clonotypes between healthy human individuals. Study-wide findings and caveats: Estimated richness was generally greater in naive than memory subsets. Compared with clonotypes that all four donors shared, non-shared clonotypes had lower generation probabilities. With few donors, the genetic and exposure-history diversity represented was limited.

The count of this clone is one. Its antigen is not identified. Methods used by the authors: ImmunoSEQ output lacked quality scores and full-length reads, limiting matched filtering. Sequencing was performed with immunoSEQ multiplex PCR; in TCRdb, only in-frame clones are kept and a portion is missing. The DNA gave D and trimming, while V, J and clone size come from that table. The sample gives some 2,500,000 clones, roughly 93% of which show up once; 0.35% to 0.45% is in the top ten. The sequenced sample consisted of naive CD4+ T cells from PBMCs. The subset here: CD45RA+ positively selected. The TCR sequence derives from a young man in good health. Some clones in this sample may be carry-over from other donors' samples.

In DNA form, the CDR3 reads TGCGCCAGCAGCTTTCTAGCGGGAGCCTCTTACAATGAGCAGTTCTTC. It is translated as CASSFLAGASYNEQFF. The V gene is TRBV5-1, the J gene TRBJ2-1, with 10 bases lining up with TRBD2. The CDR3 has 16 residues. The germline V gene has CDR1 SGHRS and CDR2 YFSETQ. V dropped 2 bases and J dropped 4; count of bases not matched to a gene: 6.